This TCR beta chain originates from a study of CD8 T cells in Susac syndrome. The authors reverse transcribed about 0.5 to 1 ug RNA with random hexamers. The CDR3 of TCR beta was amplified by immunoSEQ multiplex PCR across 54 Vbeta and 13 Jbeta. Each CDR3 protein is one row after TCRdb ran MiXCR on the immunoSEQ multiplex PCR reads. Here the sample spans 130,000 or so distinct CDR3 sequences, nearly 96% being singletons. The germline V gene encodes CDR1 KGHSH and CDR2 LQKENI. CDR3 size: 15 residues. The V and J ends lost 6 bases and 4 bases respectively, with 16 bases between them. The sample was CD4+ T cells from PBMCs. The chain has TRBV18 and TRBJ2-1; possibly TRBD1 or TRBD2 for D (5 bases each). The receptor comes from a human donor with Susac syndrome. The CDR3 spells CASSFLGAVYNEQFF. As DNA, the CDR3 is TGTGCCAGCTCCTTCCTCGGGGCGGTGTACAATGAGCAGTTCTTC.